A single T cell receptor (beta chain) is shown here with its context. The data stem from a study of blood T cell repertoires in COVID-19. Study overall: PBMCs, B-cell-depleted T cells, or T cells were the source of the cDNA or gDNA that made up the material.

The V and J ends lost 4 bases and 9 bases, in that order; junction bases with no gene match: 8. The CDR3 contains 14 residues. Germline CDR1 and CDR2: SGHKS and YYEKEE (reference sequence). This table comes from immunoSEQ multiplex PCR, and its TCRdb copy is limited to in-frame clones, with some not included. The sample yields 70,000 to 100,000 clones, about 91% seen once. V is TRBV5-5 and J is TRBJ2-1, with TRBD1 identical over 9 bases. The sequencing input was peripheral blood. The clonotype comes from a woman between 65 and 79 years old with acute or convalescent COVID-19. The CDR3 sequence: CASSLGQGFGEQFF. In DNA form, the CDR3 reads TGTGCCAGCAGCCTTGGACAGGGGTTTGGTGAGCAGTTCTTC.